These T cell receptor beta chains were read from a single sample in a study of cytomegalovirus exposure and HLA in healthy donors. Generated by immunoSEQ multiplex PCR, the TCRdb table keeps only in-frame clones and is missing some. The sample records more than 130,000 clones, around 77% being singletons. The sequenced sample consisted of PBMCs. These receptors were taken from a woman aged 50 to 60 in good health and CMV-seronegative. Each CDR3 is given with its conserved first and last residue. D genes are given only for firm matches. A clone size is listed for some rows: how often the clone was seen (once, few, many), or a class if it is expanded.

D	size	V	J	DNA	CDR3
NA	NA	TRBV10-2	TRBJ2-2	TGCGCCAGCAGTGTGACAGCGAACACCGGGGAGCTGTTTTTT	CASSVTANTGELFF
TRBD1	NA	TRBV12-5	TRBJ1-5	TGTGCTAGTGGTAGACAGGGGTTAGAGGGCAATCAGCCCCAGCATTTT	CASGRQGLEGNQPQHF
TRBD1	once	TRBV5-6	TRBJ2-1	TGTGCCAGCAGCTTAGGGACAGGAAATGAGCAGTTCTTC	CASSLGTGNEQFF
NA	NA	TRBV5-4	TRBJ2-3	TGTGCCAGCAGCTTGTTTGGGGGGACCACAGATACGCAGTATTTT	CASSLFGGTTDTQYF
TRBD1	NA	TRBV4-3	TRBJ1-5	TGCGCCAGCAGCCAAGAAAGCACAGGGGGCCGGGGACGGGATCAGCCCCAGCATTTT	CASSQESTGGRGRDQPQHF
NA	few	TRBV2	TRBJ1-2	TGTGCCAGCAAATCCTTCGGGGATGGCTACACCTTC	CASKSFGDGYTF
NA	few	TRBV6-5	TRBJ1-3	TGTGCCAGCAGTTATCGCCCGGGACATCGAAACACCATATATTTT	CASSYRPGHRNTIYF
NA	NA	TRBV2	TRBJ1-3	TGTGCCAGCGCCGAGGGTGAATTGAACACCATATATTTT	CASAEGELNTIYF
TRBD1	NA	TRBV9	TRBJ1-4	TGTGCCAGCAGCGATGGGACAGGGTTCGAAAAACTGTTTTTT	CASSDGTGFEKLFF
NA	NA	TRBV7-2	TRBJ2-2	TGTGCCAGCAGCCACCCCCAGGGGGGTATCGGGGAGCTGTTTTTT	CASSHPQGGIGELFF
NA	NA	TRBV5-1	TRBJ1-2	TGCGCCAGCAGCTTGGTTGCAGGGTCTAGCTATGGCTACACCTTC	CASSLVAGSSYGYTF
NA	NA	TRBV13	TRBJ2-1	TGTGCCAGCAGCCCTGACGGGACTTCGTACAATGAGCAGTTCTTC	CASSPDGTSYNEQFF
NA	NA	TRBV13	TRBJ2-7	TGTGCCAGCAGCTTAGAGGAGGGTTATTCGTCCTACGAGCAGTACTTC	CASSLEEGYSSYEQYF
NA	NA	TRBV19	TRBJ2-7	TGTGCCAGTAAAGGAGGAGGCTACGAGCAGTACTTC	CASKGGGYEQYF
NA	NA	TRBV29-1	TRBJ1-2	TGCAGCGTTGACAGGGGAGAGGGAAACTATGGCTACACCTTC	CSVDRGEGNYGYTF
NA	NA	TRBV5-1	TRBJ2-1	TGCGCCAGCAGCTTCCCGGGAACCCGGGGAGGTGAGCAGTTCTTC	CASSFPGTRGGEQFF
NA	NA	TRBV4-2	TRBJ2-5	TGTGCCAGCAGCCAAGATATTTTCCGCCCGGGAAGGTCCCAGTACTTC	CASSQDIFRPGRSQYF
TRBD1	NA	TRBV12-5	TRBJ2-2	TGTGCTAGTGGAGCGGGCAGGGGGCTTTCCGGGGAGCTGTTTTTT	CASGAGRGLSGELFF
NA	few	TRBV7-9	TRBJ1-2	TGTGCCAGCAGCTTAGCATCGGGTAACTATGGCTACACCTTC	CASSLASGNYGYTF
NA	NA	TRBV5-1	TRBJ2-1	TGCGCCAGCAGCTTGTACAGGGCCTACAATGAGCAGTTCTTC	CASSLYRAYNEQFF
NA	NA	TRBV7-9	TRBJ2-1	TGTGCCAGCAGCCAAACTAGCTATGAGCAGTTCTTC	CASSQTSYEQFF
TRBD1	NA	TRBV9	TRBJ2-2	TGTGCCAGCAGCGTGGCAGGGGGCGCGAACACCGGGGAGCTGTTTTTT	CASSVAGGANTGELFF
NA	NA	TRBV27	TRBJ1-5	TGTGCCAGCAGTTCCGAACACTCAACAGGGTTCAATCAGCCCCAGCATTTT	CASSSEHSTGFNQPQHF
NA	NA	TRBV9	TRBJ2-7	TGTGCCAGCAGCGTACAAACGGGACTCGGATACGAGCAGTACTTC	CASSVQTGLGYEQYF
NA	NA	TRBV11-2	TRBJ2-3	TGTGCCAGCAGCAAGACTGGCACAGATACGCAGTATTTT	CASSKTGTDTQYF
NA	NA	TRBV5-1	TRBJ2-7	TGCGCCAGCAGCTTGGAGGGGACTGGATCCTACGAGCAGTACTTC	CASSLEGTGSYEQYF
TRBD1	NA	TRBV7-7	TRBJ2-3	TGTGCTAGCAGCCAGGGACAGGGGAAATTAGATACGCAGTATTTT	CASSQGQGKLDTQYF
TRBD2	NA	TRBV27	TRBJ2-3	TGTGCCAGCAGTTACGCCCCACTAGCGGGGGGACCAGATACGCAGTATTTT	CASSYAPLAGGPDTQYF
NA	once	TRBV5-6	TRBJ2-7	TGTGCCAGCAGCTTGGTCGGTCCCTACGAGCAGTACTTC	CASSLVGPYEQYF
NA	NA	TRBV7-8	TRBJ1-5	TGTGCCAGCAGCTTGGGGCCTCAGCCCCAGCATTTT	CASSLGPQPQHF
TRBD1	NA	TRBV7-6	TRBJ1-4	TGTGCCAGCAGCTCCCGAGGGGGCACTAATGAAAAACTGTTTTTT	CASSSRGGTNEKLFF
NA	once	TRBV28	TRBJ1-4	TGTGCCAGCTCCGAAAACCAGGGAGAAAAACTGTTTTTT	CASSENQGEKLFF
TRBD1	NA	TRBV7-9	TRBJ2-3	TGTGCCAGCAGCCCGACAGGGGATACGCAGTATTTT	CASSPTGDTQYF
TRBD1	NA	TRBV9	TRBJ2-3	TGTGCCAGCAGCGCCACTGGACAGGGCACAGATACGCAGTATTTT	CASSATGQGTDTQYF
NA	few	TRBV28	TRBJ2-1	TGTGCCAGCAGTTCCGAAGCGGGACAAAAGTTCTTC	CASSSEAGQKFF
NA	NA	TRBV6-5	TRBJ1-6	TGTGCCAGCAGTTACAAGGGAGGCTCCTATAATTCACCCCTCCACTTT	CASSYKGGSYNSPLHF
TRBD2	once	TRBV28	TRBJ2-1	TGTGCCAGCAGTCGGTCGGGACTAGCGGGGGCAACATCCTACAATGAGCAGTTCTTC	CASSRSGLAGATSYNEQFF
NA	NA	TRBV7-2	TRBJ1-2	TGTGCCAGCAGCTTATCCGGGGATGGCTACACCTTC	CASSLSGDGYTF
NA	few	TRBV5-1	TRBJ1-1	TGCGCCAGCAGCTTGGCCACAGGTATGAACACTGAAGCTTTCTTT	CASSLATGMNTEAFF
NA	NA	TRBV21-1	TRBJ2-5	TGTGCCAGCAGCAAAGAATACAGCCACTCTACCCAGTACTTC	CASSKEYSHSTQYF
TRBD1	NA	TRBV13	TRBJ2-3	TGTGCCAGCAGACCGGACAGGTTGGGGACAGATACGCAGTATTTT	CASRPDRLGTDTQYF
NA	NA	TRBV18	TRBJ1-3	TGTGCCAGCTCACCACCGAACTCCTTCGGTGGAAACACCATATATTTT	CASSPPNSFGGNTIYF
NA	few	TRBV6-1	TRBJ1-2	TGTGCCAGCAGTGAAACGGGTGAGCGAGGCTACACCTTC	CASSETGERGYTF
NA	NA	TRBV30	TRBJ1-2	TGTGCCGGGGAACAGGGACACTATGGCTACACCTTC	CAGEQGHYGYTF
TRBD1	once	TRBV9	TRBJ2-2	TGTGCCAGCAGCGTTAGGGGGGACAGGGTTACCGGGGAGCTGTTTTTT	CASSVRGDRVTGELFF
TRBD2	NA	TRBV6-5	TRBJ2-7	TGTGCCAGCAGGCGCGGGACTAGCGGAACCTACGAGCAGTACTTC	CASRRGTSGTYEQYF
TRBD1	NA	TRBV5-6	TRBJ1-2	TGTGCCAGCAGCCCTGGGACAGATCCTACTAACTATGGCTACACCTTC	CASSPGTDPTNYGYTF
NA	NA	TRBV13	TRBJ2-7	TGTGCCAGCAGTGAATCGTCGGGGGGCTCGTACGAGCAGTACTTC	CASSESSGGSYEQYF